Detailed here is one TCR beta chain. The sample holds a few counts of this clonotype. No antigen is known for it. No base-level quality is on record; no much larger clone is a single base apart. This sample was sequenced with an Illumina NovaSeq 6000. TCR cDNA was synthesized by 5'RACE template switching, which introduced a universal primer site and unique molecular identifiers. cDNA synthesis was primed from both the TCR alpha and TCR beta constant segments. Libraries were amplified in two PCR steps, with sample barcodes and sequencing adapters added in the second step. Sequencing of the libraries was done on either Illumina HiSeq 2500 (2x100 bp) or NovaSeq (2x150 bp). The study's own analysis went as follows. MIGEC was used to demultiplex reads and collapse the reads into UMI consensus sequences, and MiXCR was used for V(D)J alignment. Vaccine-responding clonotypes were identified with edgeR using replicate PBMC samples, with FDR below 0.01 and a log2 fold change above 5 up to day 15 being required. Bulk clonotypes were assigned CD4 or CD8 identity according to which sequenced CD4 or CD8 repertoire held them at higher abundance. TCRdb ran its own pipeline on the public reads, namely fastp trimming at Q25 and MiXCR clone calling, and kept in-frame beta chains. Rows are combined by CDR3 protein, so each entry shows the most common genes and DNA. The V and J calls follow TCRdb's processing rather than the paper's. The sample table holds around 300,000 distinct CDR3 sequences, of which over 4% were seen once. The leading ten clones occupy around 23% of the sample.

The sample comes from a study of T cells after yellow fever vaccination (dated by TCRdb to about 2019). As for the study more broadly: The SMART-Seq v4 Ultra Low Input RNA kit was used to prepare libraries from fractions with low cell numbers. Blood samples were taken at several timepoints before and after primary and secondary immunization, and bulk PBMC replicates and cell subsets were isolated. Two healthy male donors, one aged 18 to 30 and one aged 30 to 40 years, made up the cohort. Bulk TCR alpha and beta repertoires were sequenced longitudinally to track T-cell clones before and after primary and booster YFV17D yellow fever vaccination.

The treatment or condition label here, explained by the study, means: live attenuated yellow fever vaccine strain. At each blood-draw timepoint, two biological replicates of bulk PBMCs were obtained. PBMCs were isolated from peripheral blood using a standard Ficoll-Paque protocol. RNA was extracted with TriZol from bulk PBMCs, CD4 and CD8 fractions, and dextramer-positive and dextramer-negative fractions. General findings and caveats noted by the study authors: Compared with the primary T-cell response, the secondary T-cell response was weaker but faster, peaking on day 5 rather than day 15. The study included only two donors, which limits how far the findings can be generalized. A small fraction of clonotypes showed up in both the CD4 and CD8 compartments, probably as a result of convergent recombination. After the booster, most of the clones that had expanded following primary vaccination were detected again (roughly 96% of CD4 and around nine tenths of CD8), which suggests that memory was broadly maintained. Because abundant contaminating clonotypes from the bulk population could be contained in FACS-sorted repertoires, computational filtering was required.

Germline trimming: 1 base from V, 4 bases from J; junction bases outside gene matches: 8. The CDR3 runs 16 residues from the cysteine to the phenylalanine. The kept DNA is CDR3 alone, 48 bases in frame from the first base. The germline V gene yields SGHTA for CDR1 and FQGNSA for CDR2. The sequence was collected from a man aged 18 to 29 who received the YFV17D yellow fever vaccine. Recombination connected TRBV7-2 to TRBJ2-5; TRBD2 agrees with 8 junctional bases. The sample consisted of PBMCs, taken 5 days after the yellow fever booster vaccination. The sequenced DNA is TGTGCCAGCAGCTTAGGTGGTAGCGGGGTGGGAGAGACCCAGTACTTC. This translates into CASSLGGSGVGETQYF.